The clone carrying this T cell receptor (beta chain) was observed a few times. This record comes from a study of blood T cell repertoires in COVID-19. Study-level background: T cells, B-cell-depleted T cells, or PBMCs supplied cDNA or gDNA.

This CDR3 is built from 13 residues. Looked up from germline, CDR1 is KGHSH and CDR2 is LQKENI. V shed 6 bases and J shed 3 bases, with 8 bases lying between them. Sequencing was performed with immunoSEQ multiplex PCR; in TCRdb, only in-frame clones are kept and a portion is missing. Seen here are around 450,000 clones, roughly nine tenths observed once, and the top ten hold about 0.75%. The clonotype was recovered from a woman younger than 30 who had recovered from COVID-19. The sample comprised PBMCs or T cells enriched from blood (not recorded which). The chain couples TRBV18 to TRBJ1-4; no firm D call. This CDR3 is CASSSVANEKLFF. The DNA for the CDR3 is TGTGCCAGCTCTTCGGTCGCTAATGAAAAACTGTTTTTT.